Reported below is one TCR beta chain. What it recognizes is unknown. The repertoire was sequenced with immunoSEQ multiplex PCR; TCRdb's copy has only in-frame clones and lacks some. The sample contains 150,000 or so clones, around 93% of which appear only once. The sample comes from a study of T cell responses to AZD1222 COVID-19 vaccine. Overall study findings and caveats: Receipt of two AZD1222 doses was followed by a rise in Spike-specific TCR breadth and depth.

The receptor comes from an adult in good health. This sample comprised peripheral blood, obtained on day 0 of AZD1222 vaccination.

CDR3 amino acids: CASSQVTGSDQPQHF. CDR3 in DNA: TGCGCCAGCAGCCAAGTGACAGGGAGTGATCAGCCCCAGCATTTT. The rearrangement links TRBV4-1 to TRBJ1-5; 7 positions match TRBD1. V lost 1 base to trimming and J lost 5 bases; unmatched junction nucleotides: 5. This CDR3 comprises 15 residues. CDR1 and CDR2 (germline): MGHRA, YSYEKL.